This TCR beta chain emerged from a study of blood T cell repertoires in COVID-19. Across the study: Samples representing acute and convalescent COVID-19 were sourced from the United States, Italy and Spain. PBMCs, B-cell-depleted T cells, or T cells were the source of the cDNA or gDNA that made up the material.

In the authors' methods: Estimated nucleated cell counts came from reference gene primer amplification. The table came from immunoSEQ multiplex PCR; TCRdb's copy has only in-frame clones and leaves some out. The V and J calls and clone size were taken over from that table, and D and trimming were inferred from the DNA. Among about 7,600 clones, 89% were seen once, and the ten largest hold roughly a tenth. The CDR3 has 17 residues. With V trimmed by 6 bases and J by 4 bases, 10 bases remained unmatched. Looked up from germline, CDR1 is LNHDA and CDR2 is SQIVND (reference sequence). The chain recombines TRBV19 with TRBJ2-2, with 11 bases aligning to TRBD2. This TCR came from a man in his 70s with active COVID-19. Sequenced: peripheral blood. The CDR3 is CASSPQAGTSGTGELFF. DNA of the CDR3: TGTGCCAGTAGCCCCCAGGCCGGGACTAGCGGCACCGGGGAGCTGTTTTTT.